A selection of T cell receptor beta chains follows, all from one sample in a study of T cell responses to AZD1222 COVID-19 vaccine. Measured with immunoSEQ multiplex PCR; TCRdb has only the in-frame clones, and not every one. The profile covers about 93,000 clones, with roughly 91% appearing a single time and over 2.5% taken by the ten largest. Sample: peripheral blood, taken on day 0 of MenACWY control vaccination. The origin of the receptors is an adult in good health. Each CDR3 is given with its conserved first and last residue. The D gene is left open where the match is weak. Clone size is shown for a subset of rows, as once, few, many or a class of expanded clone.

.	.	TRBV12-3/TRBV12-4	TRBJ2-2	CASSLGRHGELFF	TGTGCCAGCAGTTTAGGACGCCACGGGGAGCTGTTTTTT
.	.	TRBV30	TRBJ2-7	CAHAGASYEQYF	TGTGCCCACGCCGGGGCCTCCTACGAGCAGTACTTC
.	once	TRBV9	TRBJ2-7	CASNPGDSYYEQYF	TGTGCCAGCAATCCGGGCGACAGCTACTACGAGCAGTACTTC
.	few	TRBV12-3/TRBV12-4	TRBJ1-2	CASTVGGGGYTF	TGTGCCAGCACCGTGGGAGGGGGAGGCTACACCTTC
.	few	TRBV29-1	TRBJ1-4	CSVMNEKLFF	TGCAGCGTGATGAATGAAAAACTGTTTTTT
.	.	TRBV5-6	TRBJ2-1	CASSLMASGEQFF	TGTGCCAGCAGCTTGATGGCTAGTGGTGAGCAGTTCTTC
.	.	TRBV4-3	TRBJ1-6	CASSQDLWTASDTLHF	TGCGCCAGCAGCCAAGATCTATGGACAGCCTCGGACACCCTCCACTTT
.	.	TRBV5-1	TRBJ1-1	CASMDSRGGAFF	TGCGCCAGTATGGACAGCCGAGGTGGAGCTTTCTTT
TRBD2	few	TRBV7-6	TRBJ2-7	CASSLWGGSYEQYF	TGTGCCAGCAGCCTATGGGGGGGGAGCTACGAGCAGTACTTC
.	once	TRBV18	TRBJ2-7	CASSPLRSGDEQYF	TGTGCCAGCTCACCATTAAGGTCCGGGGACGAGCAGTACTTC
.	.	TRBV6-5	TRBJ2-1	CASSYSFGEDEQFF	TGTGCCAGCAGTTACTCGTTTGGGGAGGATGAGCAGTTCTTC
.	.	TRBV5-1	TRBJ1-6	CASSSQTHQVGSPLHF	TGCGCCAGCAGCTCTCAGACCCACCAGGTGGGTTCACCCCTCCACTTT
.	few	TRBV24-1	TRBJ1-1	CATSDRGREAFF	TGTGCCACCAGTGATCGTGGACGTGAAGCTTTCTTT
TRBD2	few	TRBV28	TRBJ2-5	CASSFGTSSEETQYF	TGTGCCAGCAGTTTTGGGACTAGCAGCGAGGAGACCCAGTACTTC
TRBD2	.	TRBV11-1	TRBJ2-1	CASSPKGSGKNEQFF	TGTGCCAGCAGCCCTAAGGGTAGCGGGAAGAATGAGCAGTTCTTC
TRBD2	.	TRBV7-3	TRBJ2-2	CATRGEGNAGELFF	TGTGCGACCCGGGGGGAGGGGAATGCCGGGGAGCTGTTTTTT
.	once	TRBV7-9	TRBJ2-7	CASSLGPGHTYEQYF	TGTGCCAGCAGCTTAGGGCCGGGCCATACCTACGAGCAGTACTTC
.	.	TRBV7-2	TRBJ2-3	CASSLFFVDTDTQYF	TGTGCCAGCAGCTTATTCTTCGTCGACACAGATACGCAGTATTTT
.	.	TRBV7-9	TRBJ2-2	CASTYGAGELFF	TGTGCCAGCACTTACGGCGCCGGGGAGCTGTTTTTT
TRBD2	.	TRBV5-6	TRBJ2-7	CASTGRGSGGRGTHEQYF	TGTGCCAGCACCGGCCGGGGTAGCGGGGGAAGGGGGACCCACGAGCAGTACTTC
TRBD1	once	TRBV12-3/TRBV12-4	TRBJ1-1	CASSLTGDTEAFF	TGTGCCAGCAGTTTAACAGGGGATACTGAAGCTTTCTTT
.	.	TRBV9	TRBJ2-5	CASSVQETQYF	TGTGCCAGCAGCGTACAAGAGACCCAGTACTTC
.	.	TRBV6-5	TRBJ2-7	CASLSVRTEDYEQYF	TGTGCCAGCCTATCGGTAAGGACAGAAGACTACGAGCAGTACTTC
TRBD2	few	TRBV7-9	TRBJ2-3	CASSLNSGGSTDTQYF	TGTGCCAGCAGCCTCAATAGCGGGGGGTCCACAGATACGCAGTATTTT
TRBD1	few	TRBV7-2	TRBJ2-7	CASSLRTGTYEQYF	TGTGCCAGCAGCTTACGGACAGGGACGTACGAGCAGTACTTC
.	.	TRBV27	TRBJ1-6	CASSLVGSPLHF	TGTGCCAGCAGTTTGGTAGGATCACCCCTCCACTTT
.	.	TRBV7-2	TRBJ1-5	CASSPLGTSSNQPQHF	TGTGCCAGCAGCCCACTAGGGACATCTAGCAATCAGCCCCAGCATTTT
.	.	TRBV10-3	TRBJ2-1	CAIKRVGGDEQFF	TGTGCCATCAAAAGAGTAGGTGGCGATGAGCAGTTCTTC
.	.	TRBV9	TRBJ1-5	CASSVGREGQPQHF	TGTGCCAGCAGCGTAGGCAGGGAGGGGCAGCCCCAGCATTTT
.	.	TRBV6-6	TRBJ2-5	CASSYSVETQYF	TGTGCCAGCAGTTACTCGGTGGAGACCCAGTACTTC
.	.	TRBV6-5	TRBJ2-1	CASSSWTDTFYNEQFF	TGTGCCAGCAGTTCCTGGACAGATACTTTTTACAATGAGCAGTTCTTC
.	.	TRBV30	TRBJ1-1	CAWTPAGRAKSVAFF	TGTGCCTGGACTCCGGCGGGGAGGGCTAAGTCTGTTGCTTTCTTT
TRBD2	once	TRBV30	TRBJ2-2	CAWSPRGGLRNTGELFF	TGTGCCTGGAGTCCCCGGGGAGGGCTAAGGAACACCGGGGAGCTGTTTTTT
.	.	TRBV7-2	TRBJ1-2	CASSLDYGGVGYTF	TGTGCCAGCAGCTTAGACTATGGGGGCGTTGGCTACACCTTC
TRBD2	.	TRBV9	TRBJ2-3	CASSALAGGDTQYF	TGTGCCAGCAGCGCACTAGCGGGAGGAGATACGCAGTATTTT
TRBD2	.	TRBV27	TRBJ2-7	CASRPGLAGGRTYEQYF	TGTGCCAGCAGACCGGGACTAGCGGGGGGTCGAACCTACGAGCAGTACTTC
.	.	TRBV11-2	TRBJ1-6	CASSSGLPNNSPLHF	TGTGCCAGCAGCTCGGGACTCCCAAATAATTCACCCCTCCACTTT
TRBD2	.	TRBV6-2/TRBV6-3	TRBJ2-1	CASSYGLAANNEQFF	TGTGCCAGCAGTTACGGACTAGCGGCCAACAATGAGCAGTTCTTC
.	.	TRBV4-3	TRBJ2-2	CASSQDSRGSAGELFF	TGCGCCAGCAGCCAAGATAGCAGAGGAAGTGCCGGGGAGCTGTTTTTT
.	.	TRBV27	TRBJ2-3	CASSLQSSTDTQYF	TGTGCCAGCAGTTTGCAGTCTAGCACAGATACGCAGTATTTT
.	.	TRBV30	TRBJ2-4	CAWTGPRLDKNIQYF	TGTGCCTGGACAGGGCCACGATTAGACAAAAACATTCAGTACTTC
.	.	TRBV19	TRBJ1-2	CASSITGGYNYGYTF	TGTGCCAGTAGTATTACAGGCGGATATAACTATGGCTACACCTTC
.	once	TRBV6-5	TRBJ2-5	CATRGAKETQYF	TGTGCCACAAGGGGGGCAAAAGAGACCCAGTACTTC
TRBD2	few	TRBV7-3	TRBJ2-2	CASSPGLAGRTGELFF	TGTGCCAGCAGCCCCGGACTAGCGGGGCGAACCGGGGAGCTGTTTTTT
TRBD1	.	TRBV30	TRBJ1-3	CAWREFRDRSTNTIYF	TGTGCCTGGAGGGAATTTCGGGACAGAAGTACTAACACCATATATTTT
.	.	TRBV9	TRBJ2-3	CASSVNLGGSTDTQYF	TGTGCCAGCAGCGTAAATCTAGGGGGAAGCACAGATACGCAGTATTTT
.	.	TRBV9	TRBJ1-2	CASSNNRGRLLEYGYTF	TGTGCCAGCAGCAATAACCGGGGGCGACTTTTGGAATATGGCTACACCTTC
.	.	TRBV3-1/TRBV3-2	TRBJ2-5	CASSQLMETQYF	TGTGCCAGCAGCCAACTTATGGAGACCCAGTACTTC
TRBD1	.	TRBV27	TRBJ1-1	CASSLSPTGVAFF	TGTGCCAGCAGTTTATCCCCGACAGGGGTGGCTTTCTTT
.	.	TRBV12-5	TRBJ2-1	CASAALGAYNEQFF	TGTGCTAGTGCCGCGTTGGGGGCTTACAATGAGCAGTTCTTC
.	.	TRBV29-1	TRBJ1-4	CSATAQREKLFF	TGCAGCGCCACGGCCCAGCGCGAAAAACTGTTTTTT
.	.	TRBV24-1	TRBJ2-3	CATSDEYRSTDTQYF	TGTGCCACCAGTGATGAGTACAGATCAACAGATACGCAGTATTTT
.	.	TRBV9	TRBJ2-2	CASSVEVGNTGELFF	TGTGCCAGCAGCGTAGAGGTGGGGAACACCGGGGAGCTGTTTTTT
TRBD2	few	TRBV6-2/TRBV6-3	TRBJ2-1	CASSYPSSGENEQFF	TGTGCCAGCAGTTACCCGAGTAGCGGGGAAAATGAGCAGTTCTTC
.	.	TRBV4-3	TRBJ1-5	CASMKGPADGNQPQHF	TGCGCCAGCATGAAGGGGCCCGCTGATGGGAATCAGCCCCAGCATTTT
TRBD2	.	TRBV5-4	TRBJ2-5	CASSLTSGGQETQYF	TGTGCCAGCAGCTTGACTAGCGGGGGACAAGAGACCCAGTACTTC
TRBD2	.	TRBV7-6	TRBJ2-2	CASSLVTGGRTGELFF	TGTGCCAGCAGCTTAGTGACGGGGGGGCGCACCGGGGAGCTGTTTTTT
TRBD1	.	TRBV6-6	TRBJ2-7	CASRRQGFSYEQYF	TGTGCCAGCAGGCGACAGGGGTTTTCGTACGAGCAGTACTTC